This section outlines one T cell receptor beta chain sequence together with its context. The antigen is undetermined. The sample originates from a study of T cell responses to AZD1222 COVID-19 vaccine. Study observations and caveats: Researchers took repertoire samples only after the peak T cell response had come. The donors showed a predominance of white British ancestry and of females, with possible underestimation of clonal diversity. Researchers report vaccine-associated CD4 TCRs spanning spike, with dominance at 160-218 and 743-854. Reportedly, nearly half the spike-specific TCRs target unmutated variant regions.

Measured with immunoSEQ multiplex PCR; TCRdb has only the in-frame clones, and not every one. The data show about 120,000 clones, with roughly 87% seen just once and roughly 8% held by the top ten. In germline, CDR1 is MNHEY, CDR2 SMNVEV (reference sequence). The V gene lost 5 bases and the J gene lost 8 bases, with 12 bases spanning the gap. The CDR3 covers 12 residues. Sample: peripheral blood, taken on day 0 of AZD1222 vaccination. The chain recombines TRBV27 with TRBJ1-1; D not resolved. This receptor was identified in an adult in good health. This CDR3 is CASSAGSTEAFF. The CDR3, as DNA: TGTGCCAGCAGTGCCGGGTCTACGGAAGCTTTCTTT.